This TCR beta chain was documented in a study of blood T cell repertoires in COVID-19. Study as a whole: Samples came from the United States, Italy and Spain, spanning acute and convalescent COVID-19. Sources were T cells, B-cell-depleted T cells, or PBMCs; the material itself was cDNA or gDNA.

Original methodology: Estimation of nucleated cell counts was performed using reference gene primer amplification. Using immunoSEQ multiplex PCR, the repertoire was profiled, and TCRdb retains in-frame clones only, with some absent. V and J calls and clone size follow that table, whereas D and trimming were derived from the DNA. The sample holds 350,000 to 400,000 clones, 89% seen once. This CDR3 has 14 amino acids. Losses at the gene ends were 4 bases for V and 5 bases for J; bases not matched to a gene: 2. Germline loops: CDR1 SGHRS, CDR2 YFSETQ. It was during active infection that Seattle patients were enrolled and then longitudinally followed.

The sequence was collected from a woman in her twenties or thirties with COVID-19, enrolled during active disease. The chain combines TRBV5-1 with TRBJ1-6; TRBD1 agrees at 8 bases. The sequencing input was peripheral blood. Here the CDR3 DNA reads TGCGCCAGCAGCCGACAGGGGAATAATTCACCCCTCCACTTT. Protein sequence: CASSRQGNNSPLHF.